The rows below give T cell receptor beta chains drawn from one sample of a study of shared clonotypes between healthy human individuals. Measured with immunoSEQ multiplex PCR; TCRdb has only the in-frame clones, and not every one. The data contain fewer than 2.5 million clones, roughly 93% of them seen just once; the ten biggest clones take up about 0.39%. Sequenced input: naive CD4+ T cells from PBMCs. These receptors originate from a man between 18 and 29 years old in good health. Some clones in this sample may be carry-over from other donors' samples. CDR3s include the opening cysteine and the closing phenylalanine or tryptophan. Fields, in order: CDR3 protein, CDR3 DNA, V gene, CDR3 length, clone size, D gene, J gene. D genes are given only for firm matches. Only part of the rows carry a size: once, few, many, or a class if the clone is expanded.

CDR3: CASSPLGGGEIGEQYF
DNA: TGTGCCAGCAGCCCCCTCGGAGGGGGGGAGATCGGCGAGCAGTACTTC
V: TRBV7-9
length: 16
size: once
D: -
J: TRBJ2-7

CDR3: CASIKGTAHYEQYF
DNA: TGTGCCAGCATAAAGGGGACAGCGCACTACGAGCAGTACTTC
V: TRBV7-9
length: 14
size: -
D: TRBD1
J: TRBJ2-7

CDR3: CASSFQRNTEAFF
DNA: TGTGCCAGCAGTTTTCAGAGGAACACTGAAGCTTTCTTT
V: TRBV28
length: 13
size: -
D: -
J: TRBJ1-1

CDR3: CASSKSSYEQYF
DNA: TGTGCCAGCAGTAAATCGTCCTACGAGCAGTACTTC
V: TRBV2
length: 12
size: -
D: -
J: TRBJ2-7

CDR3: CASSLAPVVTGDEQYF
DNA: TGCGCCAGCAGCTTGGCGCCGGTGGTCACGGGCGACGAGCAGTACTTC
V: TRBV5-1
length: 16
size: -
D: -
J: TRBJ2-7

CDR3: CASSLSEKLFF
DNA: TGTGCCAGCAGTTTGAGTGAAAAACTGTTTTTT
V: TRBV28
length: 11
size: -
D: -
J: TRBJ1-4

CDR3: CASSLGGGSLNTGELFF
DNA: TGTGCCAGCAGCTTGGGGGGCGGGAGTCTTAACACCGGGGAGCTGTTTTTT
V: TRBV5-4
length: 17
size: once
D: TRBD2
J: TRBJ2-2

CDR3: CSVGTELYGYTF
DNA: TGCAGCGTTGGAACAGAACTCTATGGCTACACCTTC
V: TRBV29-1
length: 12
size: -
D: -
J: TRBJ1-2

CDR3: CASSDISGTGGTGYTF
DNA: TGTGCCAGCAGTGATATCTCCGGGACAGGGGGCACCGGCTACACCTTC
V: TRBV6-1
length: 16
size: -
D: TRBD1
J: TRBJ1-2

CDR3: CASSIRTERETQYF
DNA: TGTGCCAGCAGCATAAGGACAGAGCGGGAGACCCAGTACTTC
V: TRBV21-1
length: 14
size: -
D: -
J: TRBJ2-5

CDR3: CACVGGSNYGYTF
DNA: TGTGCCTGCGTGGGGGGTTCTAACTATGGCTACACCTTC
V: TRBV30
length: 13
size: -
D: -
J: TRBJ1-2

CDR3: CASSQVGQGAPHREQYF
DNA: TGCGCCAGCAGCCAAGTGGGGCAGGGGGCTCCCCATCGGGAGCAGTACTTC
V: TRBV4-1
length: 17
size: -
D: TRBD1
J: TRBJ2-7

CDR3: CASSQSNTHTEAFF
DNA: TGCGCCAGCAGTCAATCAAACACCCACACTGAAGCTTTCTTT
V: TRBV23-1
length: 14
size: -
D: -
J: TRBJ1-1

CDR3: CASSLASSEKQETQYF
DNA: TGTGCCAGCAGCTTAGCGTCTAGCGAGAAACAAGAGACCCAGTACTTC
V: TRBV7-2
length: 16
size: -
D: -
J: TRBJ2-5

CDR3: CAWSSQGPARKLFF
DNA: TGTGCCTGGAGTTCCCAGGGACCGGCACGGAAACTGTTTTTT
V: TRBV30
length: 14
size: -
D: -
J: TRBJ1-4

CDR3: CASSGQGGNTEAFF
DNA: TGTGCCAGCAGCGGACAGGGAGGAAACACTGAAGCTTTCTTT
V: TRBV2
length: 14
size: few
D: TRBD1
J: TRBJ1-1

CDR3: CAICNSGVVGEQYF
DNA: TGTGCCATCTGCAACAGTGGGGTAGTTGGCGAGCAGTACTTC
V: TRBV6-4
length: 14
size: -
D: -
J: TRBJ2-7

CDR3: CASSEAGRGTGELFF
DNA: TGTGCCAGCAGTGAAGCGGGCAGGGGTACCGGGGAGCTGTTTTTT
V: TRBV6-1
length: 15
size: -
D: -
J: TRBJ2-2

CDR3: CASSLDRGIDEQYF
DNA: TGTGCCAGCTCGCTCGACAGGGGGATCGACGAGCAGTACTTC
V: TRBV18
length: 14
size: -
D: TRBD1
J: TRBJ2-7

CDR3: CSVSPRGADTEAFF
DNA: TGCAGCGTTTCGCCCAGGGGGGCGGACACTGAAGCTTTCTTT
V: TRBV29-1
length: 14
size: -
D: TRBD1
J: TRBJ1-1

CDR3: CASSFRGAEETQYF
DNA: TGTGCCAGCAGCTTCCGGGGGGCTGAAGAGACCCAGTACTTC
V: TRBV7-7
length: 14
size: once
D: -
J: TRBJ2-5

CDR3: CASTSGGVGATIYF
DNA: TGCGCCAGCACCTCGGGGGGAGTCGGGGCCACCATATATTTT
V: TRBV5-1
length: 14
size: -
D: -
J: TRBJ1-3

CDR3: CSVRGPLAGDYEQYF
DNA: TGCAGCGTGAGAGGACCCCTAGCGGGGGACTACGAGCAGTACTTC
V: TRBV29-1
length: 15
size: -
D: TRBD2
J: TRBJ2-7

CDR3: CASSLTSGSSEQYF
DNA: TGTGCCAGCAGCTTAACTAGCGGGAGTTCCGAGCAGTACTTC
V: TRBV5-4
length: 14
size: -
D: TRBD2
J: TRBJ2-7

CDR3: CASSLAPGSYEQYF
DNA: TGTGCCAGCAGCTTGGCCCCGGGCTCCTACGAGCAGTACTTC
V: TRBV5-8
length: 14
size: -
D: -
J: TRBJ2-7

CDR3: CASSLSQGRNTEAFF
DNA: TGTGCCAGCAGCTTATCACAAGGCAGGAACACTGAAGCTTTCTTT
V: TRBV7-8
length: 15
size: -
D: -
J: TRBJ1-1

CDR3: CASSREKGSGELFF
DNA: TGTGCCAGCTCCCGTGAGAAGGGGTCCGGGGAGCTGTTTTTT
V: TRBV2
length: 14
size: -
D: -
J: TRBJ2-2

CDR3: CASSILWGRGSTDTQYF
DNA: TGTGCCAGCAGCATCCTTTGGGGGCGCGGGAGCACAGATACGCAGTATTTT
V: TRBV7-9
length: 17
size: -
D: -
J: TRBJ2-3

CDR3: CASSFPIRTSGSRETQYF
DNA: TGTGCCAGCAGTTTCCCTATTCGGACTAGCGGGAGCCGGGAGACCCAGTACTTC
V: TRBV27
length: 18
size: -
D: TRBD2
J: TRBJ2-5